Each of the 11 T cell receptor beta chains below was sequenced from the same sample in a study of T cells in Graves' hyperthyroidism and ophthalmopathy. The source material, RNA transcripts, was used to amplify TCR beta CDR3 regions. RT-PCR in the first round (using the HTBI primer set) targeted the TCR CDR3. TCRdb used MiXCR to reprocess the multiplex PCR reads, holding one entry per CDR3 protein. The sample contains a few hundred thousand distinct CDR3 sequences, around 20% of which appear only once. The sample comprised blood. Receptors originate from a man younger than 35 with Graves' hyperthyroidism.

This clonotype was detected many times. The chain carries TRBV7-9 and TRBJ1-3; the D is unclear. V lost 3 bases and J lost 0, with 9 bases in between. CDR1 and CDR2 (germline): SEHNR, FQNEAQ (reference sequence). The CDR3 sequence is 15 residues long. CDR3 sequence (DNA): TGTGCCAGCAGCTTTGGCGACTACTCTGGAAACACCATATATTTT. This codes for CASSFGDYSGNTIYF. Supplemented by reference TRBV7-9 and TRBJ1-3, the full variable domain reads DTGVSQNPRHKITKRGQNVTFRCDPISEHNRLYWYRQTLGQGPEFLTYFQNEAQLEKSRLLSDRFSAERPKGSFSTLEIQRTEQGDSAMYLCASSFGDYSGNTIYFGEGSWLTVV.

This clonotype was detected ten times or more. The rearrangement uses TRBV12-3 or TRBV12-4 and TRBJ2-6; D remains ambiguous. Between the trimmed V and J ends, which lost 1 base and 0 bases, there was a span of 13 bases. The CDR3 totals 18 residues. The CDR3 coding sequence is TGTGCCAGCAGTTTAGGCCGGCGGTTTCCCTCTGGGGCCAACGTCCTGACTTTC. Protein sequence: CASSLGRRFPSGANVLTF.

This clonotype was detected many times. The chain joins TRBV2 to TRBJ1-5; D gene ambiguous. The CDR3 loop spans 16 amino acids. Germline V gene sequence: CDR1 SNHLY, CDR2 FYNNEI. Trimming took 0 bases from V and 4 from J, leaving 13 bases between them. As DNA, the CDR3 is TGTGCCAGCAGTGAAGCGGGAGCAGCAATTAATCAGCCCCAGCATTTT. This gives the protein CASSEAGAAINQPQHF. Full variable domain (outside the CDR3, taken from reference TRBV2 and TRBJ1-5): EPEVTQTPSHQVTQMGQEVILRCVPISNHLYFYWYRQILGQKVEFLVSFYNNEISEKSEIFDDQFSVERPDGSNFTLKIRSTKLEDSAMYFCASSEAGAAINQPQHFGDGTRLSIL.

This clonotype has ten or more counts. This chain joins TRBV11-3 and TRBJ1-1, with D perhaps TRBD1 (6 bases). Per the germline V gene, CDR1 is SGHNT and CDR2 is YENEEA. CDR3 length equals 15 residues. Trimming left V 5 bases short and J 1 base short, with 14 bases between. The CDR3: CASSRALGQNTEAFF. DNA for the CDR3: TGTGCCAGCAGCCGAGCGCTGGGACAGAACACTGAAGCTTTCTTT. The full variable domain, with the rest looked up from reference TRBV11-3 and TRBJ1-1, is EAGVVQSPRYKIIEKKQPVAFWCNPISGHNTLYWYLQNLGQGPELLIRYENEEAVDDSQLPKDRFSAERLKGVDSTLKIQPAELGDSAVYLCASSRALGQNTEAFFGQGTRLTVV.

The rearrangement uses TRBV2 and TRBJ2-7; D ambiguous. Trimming removed 7 bases at V and 4 bases at J, with 8 bases between. Per germline, CDR1 SNHLY and CDR2 FYNNEI. CDR3 length: 11 residues. For the CDR3, the DNA is TGTGCCAGCACCCGTGGGTACGAGCAGTACTTC. Translating it yields CASTRGYEQYF.

V usage is TRBV28 and J usage is TRBJ1-2; the D gene is possibly TRBD1 (5 bases). Trimming left V 3 bases short and J 5 bases short, with 16 bases between. CDR3 length: 15 residues. In germline, CDR1 is MDHEN, CDR2 SYDVKM. CDR3 coding DNA: TGTGCCAGCAGTTTTCAATCCACGGGGGAGTATGGCTACACCTTC. It codes for CASSFQSTGEYGYTF.

The chain combines TRBV6-1 with TRBJ1-2; D possibly corresponds to TRBD1 (5 bases). CDR3 length: 16 residues. Germline assignment: CDR1 MNHNS and CDR2 SASEGT. Trimming removed 4 bases at V and 2 bases at J, with 17 bases between. The CDR3 sequence: CASSANSGRTNYGYTF. The CDR3 bases are TGTGCCAGCAGTGCGAACTCGGGACGGACCAACTATGGCTACACCTTC.

In this sample, this clonotype turned up many times. The V gene is TRBV7-9, the J gene TRBJ2-2; D not resolved. The V end lost 11 bases, the J end lost 9 bases, and 10 bases lay between the germline ends. The CDR3 length is 10 residues. Germline CDR1 SEHNR, CDR2 FQNEAQ (reference sequence). CDR3 sequence: CAPNSRELFF. CDR3 nucleotides: TGTGCCCCCAACTCCCGGGAGCTGTTTTTT.

This clonotype has a count of ten or more. This chain connects TRBV11-2 to TRBJ2-7; TRBD1 is a possible D gene (5 bases). The CDR3 runs to 17 residues. The V end lost 2 bases, the J end lost 0 bases, and 17 bases lay between the germline ends. CDR1 is SGHAT and CDR2 is FQNNGV in the germline V gene. The CDR3 bases are TGTGCCAGCAGCTTAACCGACCCAGGGTTGAGCTCCTACGAGCAGTACTTC. Residues: CASSLTDPGLSSYEQYF.

This clonotype was seen many times. The chain is built from TRBV29-1 and TRBJ1-2; 9 bases align to TRBD1. The CDR3 sequence is 15 residues long. Looked up from germline, CDR1 is SQVTM and CDR2 is ANQGSEA. The trim removed 6 bases at V and 3 bases at J, leaving 11 bases unmatched. CDR3 amino acids: CSVVGQGGFYYGYTF. DNA for the CDR3: TGCAGCGTCGTGGGACAGGGAGGTTTCTACTATGGCTACACCTTC.

This clonotype was counted a few times. Relative to the germline gene, one junction end is altered; a read error may explain this. The CDR3 is CASCPAGVENIKYF. The CDR3 nucleotides are TGTGCCAGCTGCCCAGCGGGGGTCGAAAACATTAAGTACTTC. This sequence joins TRBV2 and TRBJ2-4; 8 bases fit TRBD2. The germline CDR1 and CDR2 sequences are SNHLY and FYNNEI. The CDR3 totals 14 residues.